This T cell receptor beta chain came from a study of cytomegalovirus exposure and HLA in healthy donors. For the study at large: HLA-typed donors were the source of 82 million or so unique TCRs, which an early data release held.

This PCR relied on a set of 60 Vbeta primers and 13 Jbeta primers. Profiling relied on immunoSEQ multiplex PCR, and the TCRdb table lists in-frame clones only, not all of them. The table has more than 90,000 clones, roughly 80% seen once. The receptor comes from a woman aged 55-69 years in good health and CMV-seronegative. The sample comprised PBMCs.

CDR3 nucleotides: TGTGCCAGCAGCGAAGTAGCGGGGCCCGACACAGATACGCAGTATTTT. Encoded protein: CASSEVAGPDTDTQYF. The chain has TRBV7-9 and TRBJ2-3; 8 bases are shared with TRBD2. The CDR3 is made up of 16 amino acids. CDR1 and CDR2 (germline): SEHNR, FQNEAQ (reference sequence). V lost 5 bases and J lost 2; bases outside the gene matches: 9.